The sequence of this T cell receptor (beta chain) was determined in a study of lymphopenia after photon versus proton radiotherapy. TCRdb's table, derived via immunoSEQ multiplex PCR, lists solely in-frame clones and lacks some. The table lists 40,000 to 45,000 clones, under 85% of them singletons, with over 20% in the top ten. The CDR3 length is 15 residues. The V end was cut by 0 bases, the J end by 3 bases, with 11 bases between. The chain couples TRBV23-1 to TRBJ2-5; maybe TRBD1 (5 bases). TRBV23-1 is treated as an ORF (open reading frame) with a function not yet certain. Sequenced material: peripheral blood, taken from a patient treated with proton-based radiotherapy. The clonotype comes from a woman in her seventies with pancreatic cancer. The CDR3 coding sequence is TGCGCCAGCAGTCAATCGGGGCTGGAAGAAGAGACCCAGTACTTC. It is translated as CASSQSGLEEETQYF.